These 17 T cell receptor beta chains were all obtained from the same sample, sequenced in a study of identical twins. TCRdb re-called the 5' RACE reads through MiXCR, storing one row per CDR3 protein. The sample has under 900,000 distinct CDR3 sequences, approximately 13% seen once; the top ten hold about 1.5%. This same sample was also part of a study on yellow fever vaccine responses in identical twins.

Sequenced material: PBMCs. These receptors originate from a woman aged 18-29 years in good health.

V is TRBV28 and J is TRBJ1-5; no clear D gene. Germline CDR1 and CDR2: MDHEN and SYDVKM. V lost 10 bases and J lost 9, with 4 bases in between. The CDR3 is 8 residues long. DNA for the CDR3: TGTGCCACCGGGCCCCAGCATTTT. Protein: CATGPQHF.

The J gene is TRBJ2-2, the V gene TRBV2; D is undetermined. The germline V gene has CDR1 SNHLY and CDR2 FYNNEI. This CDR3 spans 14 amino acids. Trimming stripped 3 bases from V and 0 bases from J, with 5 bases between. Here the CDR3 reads CASSDVANTGELFF. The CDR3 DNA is TGTGCCAGCAGTGATGTAGCGAACACCGGGGAGCTGTTTTTT.

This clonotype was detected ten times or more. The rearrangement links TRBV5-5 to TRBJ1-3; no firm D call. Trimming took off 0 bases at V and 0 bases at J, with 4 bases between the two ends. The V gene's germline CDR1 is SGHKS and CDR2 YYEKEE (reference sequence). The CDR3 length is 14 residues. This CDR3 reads CASSLGVSGNTIYF. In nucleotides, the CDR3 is TGTGCCAGCAGCTTGGGGGTCTCTGGAAACACCATATATTTT.

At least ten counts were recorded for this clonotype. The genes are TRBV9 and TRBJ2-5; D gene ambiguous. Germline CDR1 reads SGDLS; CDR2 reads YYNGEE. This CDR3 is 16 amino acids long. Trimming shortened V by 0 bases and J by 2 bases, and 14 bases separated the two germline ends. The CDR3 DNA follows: TGTGCCAGCAGCGTAGCTACGGGTCAGGCGCAAGAGACCCAGTACTTC. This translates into CASSVATGQAQETQYF. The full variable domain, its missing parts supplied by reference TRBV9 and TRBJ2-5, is DSGVTQTPKHLITATGQRVTLRCSPRSGDLSVYWYQQSLDQGLQFLIQYYNGEERAKGNILERFSAQQFPDLHSELNLSSLELGDSALYFCASSVATGQAQETQYFGPGTRLLVL.

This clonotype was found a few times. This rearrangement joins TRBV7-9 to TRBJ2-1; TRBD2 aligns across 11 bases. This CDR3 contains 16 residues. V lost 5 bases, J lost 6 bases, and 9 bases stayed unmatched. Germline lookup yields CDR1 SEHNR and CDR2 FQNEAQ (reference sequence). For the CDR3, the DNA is TGTGCCAGCAGCCCTCCTAGCGGGGGGCGATTCAATGAGCAGTTCTTC. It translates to CASSPPSGGRFNEQFF.

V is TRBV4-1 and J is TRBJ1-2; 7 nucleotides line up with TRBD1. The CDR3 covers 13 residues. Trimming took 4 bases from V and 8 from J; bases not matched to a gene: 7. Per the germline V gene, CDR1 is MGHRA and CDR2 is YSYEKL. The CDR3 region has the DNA TGCGCCAGCAGCCCGACAGGGTATGGAGGCTACACCTTC. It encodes CASSPTGYGGYTF.

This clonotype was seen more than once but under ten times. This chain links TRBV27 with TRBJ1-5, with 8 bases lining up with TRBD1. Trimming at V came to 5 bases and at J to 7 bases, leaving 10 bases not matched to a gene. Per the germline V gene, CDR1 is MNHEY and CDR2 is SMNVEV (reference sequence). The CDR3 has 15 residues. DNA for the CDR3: TGTGCCAGCAGTCCCCAAGACAGGGGAAGGCAGCCCCAGCATTTT. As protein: CASSPQDRGRQPQHF.

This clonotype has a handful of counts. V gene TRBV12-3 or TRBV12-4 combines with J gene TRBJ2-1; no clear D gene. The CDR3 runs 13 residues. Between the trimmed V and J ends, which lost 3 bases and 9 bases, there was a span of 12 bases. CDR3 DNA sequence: TGTGCCAGCAGTTTGCCCGGGTTTGCTGAGCAGTTCTTC. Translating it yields CASSLPGFAEQFF.

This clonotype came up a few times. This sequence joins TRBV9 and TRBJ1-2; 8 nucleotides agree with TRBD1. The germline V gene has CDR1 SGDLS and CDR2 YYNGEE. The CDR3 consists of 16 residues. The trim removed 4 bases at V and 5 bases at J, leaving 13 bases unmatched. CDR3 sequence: CASSKKAQGALYGYTF. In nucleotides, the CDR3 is TGTGCCAGCAGCAAAAAGGCCCAGGGGGCTCTTTATGGCTACACCTTC.

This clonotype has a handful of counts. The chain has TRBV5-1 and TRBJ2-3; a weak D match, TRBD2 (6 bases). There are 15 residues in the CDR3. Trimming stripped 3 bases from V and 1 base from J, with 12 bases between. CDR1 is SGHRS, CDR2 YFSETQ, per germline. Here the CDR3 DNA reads TGCGCCAGCAGCTGGGACTTGCGAGGCACAGATACGCAGTATTTT. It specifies CASSWDLRGTDTQYF.

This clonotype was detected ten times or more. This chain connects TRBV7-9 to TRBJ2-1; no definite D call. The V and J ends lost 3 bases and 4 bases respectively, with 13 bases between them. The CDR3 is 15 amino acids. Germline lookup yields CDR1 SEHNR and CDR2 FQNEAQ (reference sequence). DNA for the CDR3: TGTGCCAGCAGCTTTAACCACTACCGGTACAATGAGCAGTTCTTC. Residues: CASSFNHYRYNEQFF.

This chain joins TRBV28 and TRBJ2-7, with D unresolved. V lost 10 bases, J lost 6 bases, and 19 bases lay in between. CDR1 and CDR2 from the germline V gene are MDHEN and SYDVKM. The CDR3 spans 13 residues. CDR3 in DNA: TGTGCCACCCTAGTCCCGGTTTCGTCCGAGCAGTACTTC. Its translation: CATLVPVSSEQYF.

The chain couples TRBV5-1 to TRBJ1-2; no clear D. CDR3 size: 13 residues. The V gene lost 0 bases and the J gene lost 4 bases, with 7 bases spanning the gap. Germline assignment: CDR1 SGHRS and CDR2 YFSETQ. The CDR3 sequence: CASSLDQAYGYTF. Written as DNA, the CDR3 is TGCGCCAGCAGCTTGGACCAGGCCTATGGCTACACCTTC.

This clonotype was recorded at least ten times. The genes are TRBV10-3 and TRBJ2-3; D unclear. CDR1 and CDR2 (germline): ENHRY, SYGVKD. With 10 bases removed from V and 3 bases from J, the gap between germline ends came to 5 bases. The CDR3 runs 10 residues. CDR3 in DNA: TGTGCCACTAAGACAGATACGCAGTATTTT. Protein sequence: CATKTDTQYF.

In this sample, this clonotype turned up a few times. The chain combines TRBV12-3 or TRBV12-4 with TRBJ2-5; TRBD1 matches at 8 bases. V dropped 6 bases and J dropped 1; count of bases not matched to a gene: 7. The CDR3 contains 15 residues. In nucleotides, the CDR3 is TGTGCCAGCAGCACGGACAGGGAAGTCCAAGAGACCCAGTACTTC. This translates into CASSTDREVQETQYF.

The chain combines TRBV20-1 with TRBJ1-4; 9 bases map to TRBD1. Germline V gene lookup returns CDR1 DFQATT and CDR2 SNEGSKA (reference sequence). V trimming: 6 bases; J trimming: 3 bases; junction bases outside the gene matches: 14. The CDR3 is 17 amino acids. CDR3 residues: CSAADRGVGSANEKLFF. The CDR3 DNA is TGCAGTGCCGCGGACAGGGGAGTGGGGTCGGCTAATGAAAAACTGTTTTTT.

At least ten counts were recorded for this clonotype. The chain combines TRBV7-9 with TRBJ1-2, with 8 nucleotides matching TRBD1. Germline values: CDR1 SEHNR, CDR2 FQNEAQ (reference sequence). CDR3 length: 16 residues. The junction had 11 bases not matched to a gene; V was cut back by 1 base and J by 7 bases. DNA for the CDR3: TGTGCCAGCAGCTTAGACTTTGGACAGGGTGTAGGTGGCTACACCTTC. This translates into CASSLDFGQGVGGYTF.